The 12 T cell receptor beta chains below come from one sample, sequenced in a study of blood T cell repertoires in COVID-19. Some clones are missing from TCRdb's copy, which holds only in-frame ones; the method was immunoSEQ multiplex PCR. Of about 270,000 clones listed, approximately 89% are singletons. Sequencing was performed on peripheral blood. All receptors derive from a woman aged 45 to 65 with acute or convalescent COVID-19.

The chain joins TRBV7-8 to TRBJ2-3; D gene unclear. Trimming removed 5 bases at V and 1 base at J, with 10 bases between. This CDR3 region has 14 residues. CDR1 is SGHVS, CDR2 FQNEAQ, per germline. CDR3 in amino acids: CASSDETGTDTQYF. The CDR3 DNA is TGTGCCAGCAGCGACGAAACAGGCACAGATACGCAGTATTTT.

The V call is TRBV5-1, the J call TRBJ1-1, with D hard to call. Germline V gene lookup returns CDR1 SGHRS and CDR2 YFSETQ. The V end lost 5 bases, the J end lost 1 base, and 9 bases lay between the germline ends. The CDR3 has 13 residues. CDR3 DNA: TGCGCCAGCAGTTCAACACCGAACACTGAAGCTTTCTTT. Translating it yields CASSSTPNTEAFF. The variable domain in full, completed from reference TRBV5-1 and TRBJ1-1, reads KAGVTQTPRYLIKTRGQQVTLSCSPISGHRSVSWYQQTPGQGLQFLFEYFSETQRNKGNFPGRFSGRQFSNSRSEMNVSTLELGDSALYLCASSSTPNTEAFFGQGTRLTVV.

This rearrangement joins TRBV5-4 to TRBJ1-2; D perhaps matches TRBD1 (5 bases). The CDR3 length is 14 residues. V gave up 4 bases and J gave up 13 bases, with 23 bases separating them. Germline loops: CDR1 SGHNT, CDR2 YYREEE (reference sequence). The CDR3 nucleotides read TGTGCCAGCAGCCTCCCTGGGGCAGCTGATCCAGTCACCTTC. Its protein is CASSLPGAADPVTF.

The chain employs TRBV5-1 and TRBJ1-6, with 7 bases aligning to TRBD1. Germline V gene lookup returns CDR1 SGHRS and CDR2 YFSETQ. The CDR3 is made up of 14 amino acids. V trimming: 4 bases; J trimming: 7 bases; junction bases outside the gene matches: 5. Here the CDR3 reads CASSLGQKNSPLHF. The DNA for the CDR3 is TGCGCCAGCAGCCTGGGACAGAAAAATTCACCCCTCCACTTT.

The V gene is TRBV9, the J gene TRBJ2-1; 8 bases line up with TRBD2. The germline gives CDR1 SGDLS, CDR2 YYNGEE. The V gene end was trimmed by 4 bases and the J gene end by 9 bases; junction bases not matched to a gene: 15. CDR3 size: 16 residues. In DNA, the CDR3 is TGTGCCAGCAGCCCCCCGGGACTAGGGGGGCGGGGTGAGCAGTTCTTC. This gives the protein CASSPPGLGGRGEQFF.

The CDR3 DNA follows: TGCGCCAGCAGCTTGAGACAGGAAAATAATTCACCCCTCCACTTT. Encoded protein: CASSLRQENNSPLHF. The chain combines TRBV5-1 with TRBJ1-6, with D perhaps TRBD1 (6 bases). This CDR3 has 15 amino acids. From germline, CDR1 is SGHRS and CDR2 YFSETQ. The germline V and J ends were trimmed by 1 base and 5 bases, with 10 bases remaining between them.

The rearrangement links TRBV7-3 to TRBJ2-5; TRBD2 matches at 8 bases. This CDR3 has 17 residues. The V and J ends lost 2 bases and 5 bases, in that order; junction bases with no gene match: 13. Germline V gene lookup returns CDR1 SGHTA and CDR2 FQGTGA. The CDR3 region is CASSLAGGAGRTETQYF. CDR3 in DNA: TGTGCCAGCAGCTTAGCCGGGGGGGCAGGGAGGACGGAGACCCAGTACTTC.

This CDR3 reads CASSPPGQGATAQQFF. The DNA for the CDR3 is TGTGCCAGCAGCCCCCCGGGACAGGGGGCGACAGCTCAGCAGTTCTTC. This chain uses TRBV7-9 with TRBJ2-1; 12 bases are a match to TRBD1. The J segment lost 11 bases and the V segment lost 5 bases, leaving 13 bases of the junction unmatched. Germline CDR1 SEHNR, CDR2 FQNEAQ (reference sequence). CDR3 length: 16 residues.

This sequence joins TRBV28 and TRBJ2-6, with 8 bases lining up with TRBD1. CDR3 length: 20 residues. After removal of 3 bases from V and 0 bases from J, the junction contained 13 bases not matched to a gene. The germline V gene has CDR1 MDHEN and CDR2 SYDVKM. Here the CDR3 reads CASSFFWGQAASSGANVLTF. DNA of the CDR3: TGTGCCAGCAGTTTTTTTTGGGGACAGGCCGCCTCCTCTGGGGCCAACGTCCTGACTTTC.

V gene TRBV10-3 combines with J gene TRBJ2-2; TRBD1 matches at 7 bases. The V and J ends lost 8 bases and 6 bases, in that order; junction bases with no gene match: 12. From germline, CDR1 is ENHRY and CDR2 SYGVKD. The CDR3 runs to 15 residues. The CDR3 DNA follows: TGTGCCATCCGGGGTGATAGGGGGCAGCCCGGGGAGCTGTTTTTT. Translation gives CAIRGDRGQPGELFF.

The chain employs TRBV5-5 and TRBJ1-4; possibly TRBD1 for D (6 bases). Trimming took 4 bases from V and 5 from J, leaving 18 bases between them. Germline V gene sequence: CDR1 SGHKS, CDR2 YYEKEE (reference sequence). The CDR3 is 16 residues long. The CDR3, as DNA: TGTGCCAGCAGCCGCTCAAGGACAGTTTACAATGAAAAACTGTTTTTT. Residues: CASSRSRTVYNEKLFF.

The CDR3 reads CASSGTSGSPGNEQFF. The CDR3 DNA is TGCGCCAGCAGCGGGACTAGCGGGAGTCCGGGCAATGAGCAGTTCTTC. The genes are TRBV10-1 and TRBJ2-1; 14 nucleotides match TRBD2. The V and J ends lost 6 bases and 6 bases, in that order; junction bases with no gene match: 7. CDR1 is WNHNN, CDR2 SYGVQD, per germline (reference sequence). This CDR3 comprises 16 residues.